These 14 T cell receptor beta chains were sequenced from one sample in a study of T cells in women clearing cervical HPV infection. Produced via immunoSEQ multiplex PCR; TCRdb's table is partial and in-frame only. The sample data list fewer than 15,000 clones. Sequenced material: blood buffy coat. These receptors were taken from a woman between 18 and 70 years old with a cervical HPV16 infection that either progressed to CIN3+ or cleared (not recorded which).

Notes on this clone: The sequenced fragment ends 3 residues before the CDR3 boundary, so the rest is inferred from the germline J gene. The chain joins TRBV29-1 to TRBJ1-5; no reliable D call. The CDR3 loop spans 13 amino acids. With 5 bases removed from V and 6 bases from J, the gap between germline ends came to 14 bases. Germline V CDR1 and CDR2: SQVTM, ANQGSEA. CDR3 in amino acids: CSVRVGSAQPQHF. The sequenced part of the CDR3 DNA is TGCAGCGTTAGGGTAGGAAGTGCTCAGCCC.

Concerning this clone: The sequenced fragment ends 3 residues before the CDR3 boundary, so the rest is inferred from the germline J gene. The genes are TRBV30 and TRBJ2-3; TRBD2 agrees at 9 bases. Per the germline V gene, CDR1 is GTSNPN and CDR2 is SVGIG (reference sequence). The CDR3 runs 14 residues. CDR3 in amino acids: CAWSTGTSRETQYF. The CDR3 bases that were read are TGTGCCTGGAGTACCGGGACTAGCCGAGAGACG.

CDR3 residues: CASSWAGSMNTEAFF. CDR3 DNA (partial): TGTGCCAGCAGTTGGGCCGGTTCCATGAACACTGAA. The chain joins TRBV6-2 or TRBV6-3 to TRBJ1-1, with D uncertain. The read halts 3 residues ahead of the CDR3 end, with the missing end drawn from the germline J gene. Deletions cut 4 bases from V and 0 bases from J, with 12 bases between. Germline V CDR1 and CDR2: MNHEY, SVGEGT. CDR3 length equals 15 residues.

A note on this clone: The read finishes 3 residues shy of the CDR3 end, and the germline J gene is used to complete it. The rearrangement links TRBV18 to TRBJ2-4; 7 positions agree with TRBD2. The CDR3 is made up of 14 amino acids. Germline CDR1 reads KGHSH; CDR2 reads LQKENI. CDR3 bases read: TGTGCCAGCTCACCTAATGAAGGGGACTATGGT. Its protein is CASSPNEGDYG. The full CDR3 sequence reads CASSPNEGDYGQYF.

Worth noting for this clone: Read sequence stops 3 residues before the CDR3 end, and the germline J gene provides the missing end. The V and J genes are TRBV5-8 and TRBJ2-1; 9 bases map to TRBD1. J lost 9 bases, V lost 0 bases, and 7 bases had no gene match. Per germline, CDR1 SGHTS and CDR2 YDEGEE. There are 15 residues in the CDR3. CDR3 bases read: TGTGCCAGCAGCTTGGCCGGGACAGGGTTTGGTGAG. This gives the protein CASSLAGTGFGE. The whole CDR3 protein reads CASSLAGTGFGEQFF.

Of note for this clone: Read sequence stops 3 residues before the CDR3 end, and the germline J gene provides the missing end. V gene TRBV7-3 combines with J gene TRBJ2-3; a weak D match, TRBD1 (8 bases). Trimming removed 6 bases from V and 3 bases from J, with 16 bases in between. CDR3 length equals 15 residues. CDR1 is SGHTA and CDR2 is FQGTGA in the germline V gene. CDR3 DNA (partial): TGTGCCAGCAGTCGGACAGGGAGGGGTACAGATACG. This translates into CASSRTGRGTDT. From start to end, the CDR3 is CASSRTGRGTDTQYF.

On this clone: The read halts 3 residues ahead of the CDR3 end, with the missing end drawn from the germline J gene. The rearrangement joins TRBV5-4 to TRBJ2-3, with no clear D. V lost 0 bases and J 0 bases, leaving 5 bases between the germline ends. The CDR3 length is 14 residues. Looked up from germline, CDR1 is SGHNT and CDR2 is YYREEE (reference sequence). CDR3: CASSLVASTDTQYF. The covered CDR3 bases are TGTGCCAGCAGCTTGGTGGCTAGCACAGATACG.

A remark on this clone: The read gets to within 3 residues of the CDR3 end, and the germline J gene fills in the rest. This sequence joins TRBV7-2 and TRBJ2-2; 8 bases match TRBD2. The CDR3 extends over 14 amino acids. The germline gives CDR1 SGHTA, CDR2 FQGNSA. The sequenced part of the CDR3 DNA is TGTGCCAGCGCGAAGCGGGAGAGTAATTCACCG. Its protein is CASAKRESNSP. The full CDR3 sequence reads CASAKRESNSPLFF.

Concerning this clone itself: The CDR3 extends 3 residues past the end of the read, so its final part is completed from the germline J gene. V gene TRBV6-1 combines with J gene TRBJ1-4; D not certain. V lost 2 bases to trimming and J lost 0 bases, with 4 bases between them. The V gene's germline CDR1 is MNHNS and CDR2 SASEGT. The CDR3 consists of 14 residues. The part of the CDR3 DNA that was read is TGTGCCAGCAGTGAAAGGCCAACTAATGAAAAA. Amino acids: CASSERPTNEK. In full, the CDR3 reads CASSERPTNEKLFF.

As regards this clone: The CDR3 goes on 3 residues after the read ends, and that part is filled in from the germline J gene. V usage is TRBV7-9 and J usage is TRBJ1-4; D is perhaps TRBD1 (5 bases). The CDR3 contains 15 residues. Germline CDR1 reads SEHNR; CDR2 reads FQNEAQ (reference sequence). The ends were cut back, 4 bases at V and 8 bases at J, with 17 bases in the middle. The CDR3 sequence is CASSSGRGMGEKLFF. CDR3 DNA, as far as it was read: TGTGCCAGCAGCTCAGGGAGGGGAATGGGAGAAAAA.

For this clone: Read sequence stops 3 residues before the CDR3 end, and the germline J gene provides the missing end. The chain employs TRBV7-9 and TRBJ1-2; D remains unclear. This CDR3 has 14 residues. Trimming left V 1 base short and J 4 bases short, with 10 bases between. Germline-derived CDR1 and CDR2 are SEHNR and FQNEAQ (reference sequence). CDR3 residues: CASSLDAQFYGYTF. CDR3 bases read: TGTGCCAGCAGCTTAGACGCACAGTTCTATGGC.

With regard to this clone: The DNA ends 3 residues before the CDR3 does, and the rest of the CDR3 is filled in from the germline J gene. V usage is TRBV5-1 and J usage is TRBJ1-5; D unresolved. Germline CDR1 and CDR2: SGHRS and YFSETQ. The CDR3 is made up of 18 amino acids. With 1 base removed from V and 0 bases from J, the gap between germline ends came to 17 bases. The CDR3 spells CASSLSAGQRISNQPQHF. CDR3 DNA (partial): TGCGCCAGCAGCTTGAGTGCGGGTCAAAGGATTAGCAATCAGCCC. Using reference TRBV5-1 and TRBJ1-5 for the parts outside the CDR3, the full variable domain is KAGVTQTPRYLIKTRGQQVTLSCSPISGHRSVSWYQQTPGQGLQFLFEYFSETQRNKGNFPGRFSGRQFSNSRSEMNVSTLELGDSALYLCASSLSAGQRISNQPQHFGDGTRLSIL.

CDR3 in amino acids: CASSPPTGSISDNEQFF. The DNA read from the CDR3 is TGTGCCAGCTCACCACCGACAGGTTCAATTTCAGACAATGAG. The chain links TRBV18 to TRBJ2-1; possible D gene TRBD1, 6 bases. The read terminates 3 residues before the CDR3 end, so the remaining end is supplied by the germline J gene. The CDR3 runs 17 residues. Per germline, CDR1 KGHSH and CDR2 LQKENI. V was shortened by 0 bases and J by 5 bases, with 17 bases between the two germline ends.

CDR3 region: CASSPPEGPRPTDTQYF. Partial CDR3 DNA: TGTGCCAGCAGTCCCCCAGAGGGGCCACGGCCCACAGATACG. The chain joins TRBV12-3 or TRBV12-4 to TRBJ2-3; D may be TRBD1 or TRBD2 (5 bases each). The read stops 3 residues short of the end of the CDR3; the missing end is completed from the germline J gene. Trimming removed 5 bases at V and 2 bases at J, with 20 bases between. This CDR3 is built from 17 residues.